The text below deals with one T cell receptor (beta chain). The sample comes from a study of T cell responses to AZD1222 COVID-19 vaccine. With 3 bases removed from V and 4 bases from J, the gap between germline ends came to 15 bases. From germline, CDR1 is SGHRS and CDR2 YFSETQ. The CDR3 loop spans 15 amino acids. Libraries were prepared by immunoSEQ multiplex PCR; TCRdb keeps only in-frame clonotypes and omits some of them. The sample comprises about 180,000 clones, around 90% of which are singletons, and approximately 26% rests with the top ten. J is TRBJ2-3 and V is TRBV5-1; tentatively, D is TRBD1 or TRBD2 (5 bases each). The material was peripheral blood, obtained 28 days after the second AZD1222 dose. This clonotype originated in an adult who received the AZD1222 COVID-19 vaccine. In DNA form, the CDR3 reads TGCGCCAGCAGCTCGTCGTCGGGGCTAGCAGATACGCAGTATTTT. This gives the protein CASSSSSGLADTQYF.